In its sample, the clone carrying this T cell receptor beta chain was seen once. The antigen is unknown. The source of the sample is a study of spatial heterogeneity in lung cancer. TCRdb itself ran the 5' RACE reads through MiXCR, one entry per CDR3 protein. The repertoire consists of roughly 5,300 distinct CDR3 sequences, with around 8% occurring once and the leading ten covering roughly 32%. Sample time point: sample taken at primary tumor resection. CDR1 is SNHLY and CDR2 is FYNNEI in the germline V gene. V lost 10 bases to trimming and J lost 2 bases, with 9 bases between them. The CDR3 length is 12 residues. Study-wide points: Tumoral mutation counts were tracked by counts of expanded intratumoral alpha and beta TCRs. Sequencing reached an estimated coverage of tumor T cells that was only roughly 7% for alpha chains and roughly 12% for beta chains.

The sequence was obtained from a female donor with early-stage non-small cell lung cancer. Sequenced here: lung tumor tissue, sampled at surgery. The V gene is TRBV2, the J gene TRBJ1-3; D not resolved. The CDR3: CAIKKTGNTIYF. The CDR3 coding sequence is TGTGCCATCAAGAAAACTGGAAACACCATATATTTT.